Following are 20 T cell receptor beta chains from one sample sequenced in a study of blood T cell repertoires in COVID-19. Here immunoSEQ multiplex PCR was the method, and the copy in TCRdb shows in-frame clones only, minus some. This sample carries fewer than 500,000 clones, 75% to 90% of them seen once, and the ten largest clones take roughly 4%. The sequencing input was peripheral blood. These receptors were taken from a woman aged 30 to 39 with acute or convalescent COVID-19.

The V and J genes are TRBV5-6 and TRBJ2-1, with D possibly being TRBD2 (5 bases). The germline V and J ends were trimmed by 3 bases and 3 bases, with 7 bases remaining between them. Germline-derived CDR1 and CDR2 are SGHDT and YYEEEE. The CDR3 runs to 13 residues. CDR3 amino acids: CASSYGDYNEQFF. In DNA, the CDR3 is TGTGCCAGCAGCTACGGGGACTACAATGAGCAGTTCTTC.

V gene TRBV13 combines with J gene TRBJ1-3; D gene ambiguous. In germline, CDR1 is PRHDT, CDR2 FYEKMQ (reference sequence). This CDR3 spans 15 amino acids. The germline V and J ends were trimmed by 5 bases and 4 bases, with 15 bases remaining between them. The CDR3: CASSPLVQAGNTIYF. For the CDR3, the DNA is TGTGCCAGCAGCCCCCTAGTCCAAGCCGGAAACACCATATATTTT.

V gene TRBV27 combines with J gene TRBJ2-1; D not certain. V lost 8 bases and J lost 8, with 16 bases in between. Germline loops: CDR1 MNHEY, CDR2 SMNVEV (reference sequence). This CDR3 contains 13 residues. CDR3 loop: CASAVSLVDEQFF. CDR3 bases: TGTGCCAGCGCGGTATCACTTGTTGATGAGCAGTTCTTC.

The chain uses TRBV2 and TRBJ2-7, with 7 bases matching TRBD1. The junction had 19 bases not matched to a gene; V was cut back by 5 bases and J by 12 bases. The CDR3 length is 15 residues. CDR1 is SNHLY, CDR2 FYNNEI, per germline. The CDR3 reads CASSPLLPGQIDPYF. Here the CDR3 DNA reads TGTGCCAGCAGTCCCCTCTTACCGGGACAGATTGATCCGTACTTC.

The chain uses TRBV7-2 and TRBJ2-7; 7 nucleotides match TRBD1. The germline gives CDR1 SGHTA, CDR2 FQGNSA. The V and J ends lost 5 bases and 3 bases, in that order; junction bases with no gene match: 7. The CDR3 sequence is 14 residues long. CDR3: CASSPLTGNYEQYF. The CDR3 DNA is TGTGCCAGCAGCCCTTTGACAGGGAACTACGAGCAGTACTTC.

This clone came up a few times. The chain joins TRBV5-5 to TRBJ1-1, with 8 positions matching TRBD1. Losses at the gene ends were 3 bases for V and 4 bases for J; bases not matched to a gene: 2. This CDR3 spans 13 amino acids. Germline V gene sequence: CDR1 SGHKS, CDR2 YYEKEE (reference sequence). The CDR3 DNA sequence: TGTGCCAGCAGCTCTGACAGGGGCACTGAAGCTTTCTTT. Protein: CASSSDRGTEAFF. Filled out from reference TRBV5-5 and TRBJ1-1, the complete variable domain reads DAGVTQSPTHLIKTRGQQVTLRCSPISGHKSVSWYQQVLGQGPQFIFQYYEKEERGRGNFPDRFSARQFPNYSSELNVNALLLGDSALYLCASSSDRGTEAFFGQGTRLTVV.

V is TRBV28 and J is TRBJ1-6, with D perhaps matching TRBD1 (6 bases). V lost 6 bases, J lost 10 bases, and 22 bases lay in between. This CDR3 contains 16 residues. CDR1 MDHEN and CDR2 SYDVKM come from the germline V gene. DNA for the CDR3: TGTGCCAGCAGCCCGATCTCGGGGGGGCCAGACTCACCCCTCCACTTT. Its translation: CASSPISGGPDSPLHF.

This chain links TRBV28 with TRBJ2-7, with D tentatively TRBD2 (7 bases). V shed 7 bases and J shed 0 bases, with 13 bases lying between them. Germline values: CDR1 MDHEN, CDR2 SYDVKM. CDR3 size: 14 residues. Here the CDR3 DNA reads TGTGCCAGCAAAGGGGGGGCCCCCTCCTACGAGCAGTACTTC. Translated: CASKGGAPSYEQYF.

This clone came up a few times. The V and J genes are TRBV24-1 and TRBJ2-1; TRBD1 agrees at 9 bases. The V and J ends lost 3 bases and 7 bases, in that order; junction bases with no gene match: 9. Germline V gives CDR1 KGHDR, CDR2 SFDVKD. The CDR3 consists of 16 residues. In DNA, the CDR3 is TGTGCCACCAGTGATCAAGGACAGGGGTTGTTAAATGAGCAGTTCTTC. Translated, it gives CATSDQGQGLLNEQFF.

Ten or more counts support this clone. This sample includes further DNA sequences coding for the same CDR3. The genes are TRBV30 and TRBJ2-7; tentatively, D is TRBD1 (6 bases). V dropped 0 bases and J dropped 0 bases, with 6 bases sitting between them. This CDR3 comprises 13 residues. CDR1 is GTSNPN, CDR2 SVGIG, per germline (reference sequence). The CDR3 sequence: CAWSVQGSYEQYF. CDR3 DNA: TGTGCCTGGAGTGTACAGGGCTCCTACGAGCAGTACTTC.

This rearrangement joins TRBV30 to TRBJ2-5; the match to TRBD1 covers 9 bases. V shed 3 bases and J 5 bases; nucleotides not matched to a gene: 13. This CDR3 region has 16 residues. CDR1 is GTSNPN and CDR2 is SVGIG in the germline V gene (reference sequence). The CDR3 bases are TGTGCCTGGAGACCCCCGAGACAGGGGGGTCGGGAGACCCAGTACTTC. The encoded protein is CAWRPPRQGGRETQYF.

This chain joins TRBV7-9 and TRBJ2-1; 7 bases map to TRBD2. The V gene end was trimmed by 5 bases and the J gene end by 4 bases; junction bases not matched to a gene: 8. Germline CDR1 and CDR2: SEHNR and FQNEAQ (reference sequence). The CDR3 runs 15 residues. The CDR3 nucleotides are TGTGCCAGCAGCCCCCTAGCGGTAGATTACAATGAGCAGTTCTTC. As protein: CASSPLAVDYNEQFF. The variable domain in full, with the rest retrieved from reference TRBV7-9 and TRBJ2-1, is DTGVSQNPRHKITKRGQNVTFRCDPISEHNRLYWYRQTLGQGPEFLTYFQNEAQLEKSRLLSDRFSAERPKGSFSTLEIQRTEQGDSAMYLCASSPLAVDYNEQFFGPGTRLTVL.

The gene calls are TRBV19 and TRBJ1-1, with D tentatively TRBD1 (5 bases). Looked up from germline, CDR1 is LNHDA and CDR2 is SQIVND (reference sequence). The CDR3 covers 14 residues. Between the trimmed V and J ends, which lost 3 bases and 3 bases, there was a span of 11 bases. Here the CDR3 reads CASSIMGGDTEAFF. DNA of the CDR3: TGTGCCAGTAGTATTATGGGGGGAGACACTGAAGCTTTCTTT.

The rearrangement links TRBV5-1 to TRBJ2-1; 7 bases map to TRBD1. The CDR3 runs to 16 residues. Trimming took 3 bases from V and 3 from J; bases not matched to a gene: 9. Germline CDR1 SGHRS, CDR2 YFSETQ. The CDR3 loop reads CASSSGQVSIYNEQFF. Here the CDR3 DNA reads TGCGCCAGCAGCTCCGGACAGGTCTCTATCTACAATGAGCAGTTCTTC.

Of note for this clone: Since the CDR3 does not end with the conserved phenylalanine or tryptophan, this likely comes from a read error. The DNA is omitted, as the CDR3 cannot be located on it reliably, and the CDR3 follows TCRdb's listing. The rearrangement uses TRBV10-1 and TRBJ1-1. Germline values: CDR1 WNHNN, CDR2 SYGVQD (reference sequence). The CDR3 numbers 10 amino acids, ends counted. CDR3 protein: CASSDFRGDR.

V and J are TRBV11-2 and TRBJ1-2, with 8 bases identical to TRBD1. Germline values: CDR1 SGHAT, CDR2 FQNNGV. The CDR3 is 16 residues long. Losses at the gene ends were 3 bases for V and 8 bases for J; bases not matched to a gene: 14. The CDR3 protein is CASSLTQGGRFGGYTF. The CDR3 region has the DNA TGTGCCAGCAGCTTGACACAGGGGGGACGCTTCGGCGGCTACACCTTC.

The V gene is TRBV30, the J gene TRBJ1-2; 7 positions match TRBD1. Germline CDR1 and CDR2: GTSNPN and SVGIG (reference sequence). V lost 5 bases, J lost 6 bases, and 12 bases stayed unmatched. This CDR3 comprises 14 residues. CDR3 sequence: CAWSVDRAVDGYTF. CDR3 DNA: TGTGCCTGGTCTGTCGACAGGGCGGTTGATGGCTACACCTTC.

V and J are TRBV5-6 and TRBJ2-5, with TRBD2 matching 8 bases. CDR1 SGHDT and CDR2 YYEEEE come from the germline V gene. The CDR3 loop spans 19 amino acids. V gave up 3 bases and J gave up 5 bases; unmatched junction bases: 21. CDR3 residues: CASSSAGDTIGGVLETQYF. The DNA of the CDR3 is TGTGCCAGCAGCTCCGCGGGCGATACAATCGGGGGGGTGTTGGAGACCCAGTACTTC.

The V call is TRBV28, the J call TRBJ1-2; 7 nucleotides line up with TRBD1. The J segment lost 8 bases and the V segment lost 3 bases, leaving 9 bases of the junction unmatched. Germline CDR1 MDHEN, CDR2 SYDVKM. The CDR3 loop spans 14 amino acids. In DNA form, the CDR3 reads TGTGCCAGCAGTTTCTACGGGACAGCAGCAGGCTACACCTTC. Residues: CASSFYGTAAGYTF.

The rearrangement joins TRBV5-5 to TRBJ1-2, with D maybe TRBD1 (6 bases). Germline CDR1 SGHKS, CDR2 YYEKEE (reference sequence). V lost 2 bases and J 0 bases, leaving 11 bases between the germline ends. This CDR3 has 15 amino acids. The CDR3 DNA sequence: TGTGCCAGCAGCTTAACCGGGACAACTAACTATGGCTACACCTTC. As protein: CASSLTGTTNYGYTF.